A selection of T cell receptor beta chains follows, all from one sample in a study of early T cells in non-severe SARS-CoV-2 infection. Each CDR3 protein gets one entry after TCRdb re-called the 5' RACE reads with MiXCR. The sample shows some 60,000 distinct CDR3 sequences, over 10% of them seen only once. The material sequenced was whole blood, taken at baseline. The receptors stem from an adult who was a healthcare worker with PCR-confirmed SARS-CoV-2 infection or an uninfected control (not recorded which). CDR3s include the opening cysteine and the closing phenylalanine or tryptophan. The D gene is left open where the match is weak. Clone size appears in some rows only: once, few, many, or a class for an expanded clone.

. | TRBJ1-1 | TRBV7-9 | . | CASSLVAGSNTEAFF
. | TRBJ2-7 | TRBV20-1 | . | CSAIVGDPLVEQYF
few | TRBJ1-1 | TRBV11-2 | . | CASSYVWRNTEAFF
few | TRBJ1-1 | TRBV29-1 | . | CSVDRGNTEAFF
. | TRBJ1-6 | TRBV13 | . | CASSLGQGANSPLHF
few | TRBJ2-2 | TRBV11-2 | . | CASSLEVPGELFF
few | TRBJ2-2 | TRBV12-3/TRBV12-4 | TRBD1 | CASRGQGITGELFF
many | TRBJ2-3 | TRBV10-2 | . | CASLVPGDTQYF
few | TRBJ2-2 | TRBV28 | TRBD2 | CASSFREGTGELFF
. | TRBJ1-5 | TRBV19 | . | CASSIGVNQPQHF
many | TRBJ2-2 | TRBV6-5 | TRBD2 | CASSRGENTGELFF
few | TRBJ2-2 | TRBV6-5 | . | CASSYSPVMNTGELFF
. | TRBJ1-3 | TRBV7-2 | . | CASSLVFGGAGNTIYF
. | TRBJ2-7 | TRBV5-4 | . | CASSLDLAVYEQYF
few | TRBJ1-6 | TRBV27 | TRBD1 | CASSLLGQGNSPLHF
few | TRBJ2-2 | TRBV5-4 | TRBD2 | CASSSPGTSSTGELFF
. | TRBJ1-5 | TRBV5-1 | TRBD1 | CASSPGTGQQPQHF
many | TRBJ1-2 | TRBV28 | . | CASRPPLDFDGYTF
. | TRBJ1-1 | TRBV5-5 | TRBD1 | CASSWYRGETEAFF
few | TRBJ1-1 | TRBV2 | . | CASRLDGEAFF
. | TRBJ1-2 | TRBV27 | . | CASSLAHSGYGYTF
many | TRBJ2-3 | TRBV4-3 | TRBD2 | CASSQVWASGRITDTQYF
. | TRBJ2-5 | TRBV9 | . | CASSPRSPGWETQYF